The source of this TCR beta chain is a study of T cell responses to AZD1222 COVID-19 vaccine. Study outcomes and limitations: Reports indicate that nearly half of spike-specific TCRs are directed at unmutated variant regions. Baseline antibody screening turned up just 6 or 7 seropositive AZD1222 recipients.

Trimming took 3 bases from V and 8 from J; bases not matched to a gene: 9. There are 15 residues in the CDR3. CDR1 and CDR2 (germline): SGDLS, YYNGEE. Concerning this clone itself: Its matching antigen is unknown.

This table comes from immunoSEQ multiplex PCR, and its TCRdb copy is limited to in-frame clones, with some not included. Among approximately 80,000 clones listed, more than 80% were seen once. The specimen comprised peripheral blood, sampled on day 0 of AZD1222 vaccination. The chain has TRBV9 and TRBJ1-1; TRBD1 agrees at 11 bases. The TCR comes from an adult in good health. The CDR3 region is CASSATGTGGREAFF. CDR3 bases: TGTGCCAGCAGCGCAACCGGGACAGGGGGTAGGGAAGCTTTCTTT.